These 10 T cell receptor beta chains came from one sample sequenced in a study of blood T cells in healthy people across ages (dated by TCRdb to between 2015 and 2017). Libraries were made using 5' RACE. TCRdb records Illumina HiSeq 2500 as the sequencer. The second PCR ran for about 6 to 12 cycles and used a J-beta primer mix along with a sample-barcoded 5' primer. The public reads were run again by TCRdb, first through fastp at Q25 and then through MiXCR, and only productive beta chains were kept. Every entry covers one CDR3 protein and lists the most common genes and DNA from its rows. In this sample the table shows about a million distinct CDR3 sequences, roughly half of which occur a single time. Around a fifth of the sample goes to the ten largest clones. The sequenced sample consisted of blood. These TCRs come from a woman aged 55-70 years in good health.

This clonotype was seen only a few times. The chain's CDR3 is CASSLSGTGYYGYTF. CDR3 nucleotides: TGTGCCAGCAGTTTATCCGGGACAGGGTACTATGGCTACACCTTC. The V gene is TRBV12-3 or TRBV12-4, the J gene TRBJ1-2; 9 nucleotides match TRBD1. Germline trimming cut 2 bases from V and 3 bases from J; bases unmatched to any gene: 4. CDR3 length: 15 residues.

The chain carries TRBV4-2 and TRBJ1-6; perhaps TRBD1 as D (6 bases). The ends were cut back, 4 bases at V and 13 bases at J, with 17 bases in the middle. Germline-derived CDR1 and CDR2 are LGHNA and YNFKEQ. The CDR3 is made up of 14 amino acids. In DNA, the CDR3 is TGTGCCAGCAGCCCAAACGAAGGGGGAAGGCCCCTCCACTTT. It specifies CASSPNEGGRPLHF.

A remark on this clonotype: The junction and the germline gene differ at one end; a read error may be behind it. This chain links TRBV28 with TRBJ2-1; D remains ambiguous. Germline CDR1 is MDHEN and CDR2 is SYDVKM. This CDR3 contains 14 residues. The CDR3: CATSLRPPYNEQFF. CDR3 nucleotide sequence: TGTGCCACCAGTTTAAGGCCCCCTTACAATGAGCAGTTCTTC.

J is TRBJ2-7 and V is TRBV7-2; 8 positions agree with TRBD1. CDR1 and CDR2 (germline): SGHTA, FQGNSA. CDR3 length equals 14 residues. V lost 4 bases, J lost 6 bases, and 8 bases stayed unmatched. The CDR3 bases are TGTGCCAGCAGCTCCGACAGGGGACTTAGCGAGCAGTACTTC. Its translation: CASSSDRGLSEQYF.

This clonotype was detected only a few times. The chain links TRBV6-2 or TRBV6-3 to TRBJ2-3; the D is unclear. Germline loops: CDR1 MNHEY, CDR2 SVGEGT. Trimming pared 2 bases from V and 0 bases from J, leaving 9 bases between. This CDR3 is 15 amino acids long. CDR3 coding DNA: TGTGCCAGCAGTTACGAAGCCGGTAGCACAGATACGCAGTATTTT. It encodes CASSYEAGSTDTQYF.

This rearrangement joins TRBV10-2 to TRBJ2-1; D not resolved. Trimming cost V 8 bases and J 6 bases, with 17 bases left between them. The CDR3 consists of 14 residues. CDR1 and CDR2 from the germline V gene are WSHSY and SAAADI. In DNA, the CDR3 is TGCGCCAGCGAAAACCACTACCAGAGCAATGAGCAGTTCTTC. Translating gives CASENHYQSNEQFF.

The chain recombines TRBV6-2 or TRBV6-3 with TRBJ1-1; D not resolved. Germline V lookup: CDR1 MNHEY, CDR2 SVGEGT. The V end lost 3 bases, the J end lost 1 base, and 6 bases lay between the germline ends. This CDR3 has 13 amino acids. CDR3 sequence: CASSYNWNTEAFF. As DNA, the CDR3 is TGTGCCAGCAGTTATAATTGGAACACTGAAGCTTTCTTT.

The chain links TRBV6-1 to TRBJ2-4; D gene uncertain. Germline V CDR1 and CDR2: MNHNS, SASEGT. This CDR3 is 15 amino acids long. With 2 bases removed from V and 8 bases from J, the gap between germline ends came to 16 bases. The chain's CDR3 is CASSESWGVWDIQYF. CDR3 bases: TGTGCCAGCAGTGAATCGTGGGGTGTATGGGACATTCAGTACTTC.

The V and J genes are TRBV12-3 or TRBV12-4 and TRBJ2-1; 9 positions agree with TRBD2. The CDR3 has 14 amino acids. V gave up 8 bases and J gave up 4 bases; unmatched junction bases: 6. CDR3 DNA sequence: TGTGCCAGCGTAGCGGGAGTAATGTACAATGAGCAGTTCTTC. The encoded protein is CASVAGVMYNEQFF.

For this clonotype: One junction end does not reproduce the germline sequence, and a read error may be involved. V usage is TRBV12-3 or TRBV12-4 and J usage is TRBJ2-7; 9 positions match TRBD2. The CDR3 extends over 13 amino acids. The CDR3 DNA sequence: TGTGCCAGCAGCCAGAGCGGGAGGTACGAGCGGTACTTC. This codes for CASSQSGRYERYF.